The rows below give T cell receptor beta chains drawn from one sample of a study of shared clonotypes between healthy human individuals. The table came from immunoSEQ multiplex PCR; TCRdb's copy has only in-frame clones and leaves some out. The sample consists of over a million clones, 75% to 85% of them appearing once. Specimen: memory CD4+ T cells from PBMCs. The receptors were sampled from a man between 18 and 35 years old in good health. Some clones in this sample may be carry-over from other donors' samples. Each CDR3 is given with its conserved first and last residue. Rows give clone size only sometimes, using once, few, many, or a class for an expanded clone.

TRBJ1-5 TRBV7-8 - CASSLARGYNQPQHF
TRBJ2-2 TRBV2 - CASRDMGTGASGELFF
TRBJ2-1 TRBV9 few CASSVNPTQDEQFF
TRBJ2-2 TRBV5-1 - CASSFPWGDTGELFF
TRBJ2-1 TRBV10-3 - CAISEPGGEQFF
TRBJ1-2 TRBV29-1 - CSVGPRAGDYGYTF
TRBJ1-2 TRBV28 few CASSLFAPDSRHGYTF
TRBJ2-3 TRBV6-6 - CASSLPRETDTQYF
TRBJ1-1 TRBV28 - CASSSAGGTEAFF
TRBJ2-2 TRBV27 - CASSSSGLGTGELFF
TRBJ2-3 TRBV11-3 - CASSPLRGGILYF
TRBJ2-5 TRBV2 - CASSSGLAGVRGQETQYF
TRBJ2-4 TRBV6-6 - CASSYRQGAVNIQYF
- TRBV9 - CASSVGHGRHEQYF
TRBJ2-3 TRBV27 - CASSPNTDTQYF
TRBJ1-1 TRBV14 - CASSQAWSNTEAFF
TRBJ2-3 TRBV7-3 - CASSLLILPETSTDTQYF
TRBJ2-7 TRBV5-1 - CASSYDGTTSYEQYF
TRBJ2-1 TRBV5-1 - CASSSNPGLAGHDSNNEQFF
TRBJ2-3 TRBV5-6 - CASSLASSTDTQYF
TRBJ2-1 TRBV5-1 - CASTQNSGTGEQFF
TRBJ2-2 TRBV25-1 - CASSGPGLADTGELFF
TRBJ2-2 TRBV11-2 few CASSRLRGTGELFF
TRBJ2-6 TRBV18 - CASSPKTGGSSGANVLTF
TRBJ1-5 TRBV28 - CASSLFRVRNQPQHF
TRBJ2-2 TRBV9 - CASSVDGGTGELFF